Many counts were recorded for the clone carrying this T cell receptor (beta chain). The cDNA was synthesized by means of template-switch 5'RACE, which was carried out with 10-nucleotide random UMIs. A single record per CDR3 protein comes from TCRdb applying MiXCR to the 5' RACE reads. The sample holds 120,000 or so distinct CDR3 sequences, about 3.2% seen once. These data belong to a study of neurological immune-mediated disorders. Trimming took off 3 bases at V and 1 base at J, with 10 bases between the two ends. The germline CDR1 and CDR2 sequences are KGHSH and LQKENI. CDR3 length: 15 residues. Material: PBMCs. The TCR comes from a woman aged 30 to 39 with multiple sclerosis. V usage is TRBV18 and J usage is TRBJ1-5, with a tentative D call TRBD1 (5 bases). The CDR3 bases are TGTGCCAGCTCACCCCCCGGGGGAAGCAATCAGCCCCAGCATTTT. Translation: CASSPPGGSNQPQHF.